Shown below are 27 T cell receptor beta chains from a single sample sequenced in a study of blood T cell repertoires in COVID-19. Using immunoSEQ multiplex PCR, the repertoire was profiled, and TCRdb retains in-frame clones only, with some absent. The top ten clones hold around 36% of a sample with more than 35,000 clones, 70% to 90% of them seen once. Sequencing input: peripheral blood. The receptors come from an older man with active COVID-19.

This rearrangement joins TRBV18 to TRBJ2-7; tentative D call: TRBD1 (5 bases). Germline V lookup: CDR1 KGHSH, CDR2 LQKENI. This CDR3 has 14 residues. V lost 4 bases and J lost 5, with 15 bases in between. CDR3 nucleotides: TGTGCCAGCTCACGAACGACAGCTCCCGACGAGCAGTACTTC. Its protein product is CASSRTTAPDEQYF.

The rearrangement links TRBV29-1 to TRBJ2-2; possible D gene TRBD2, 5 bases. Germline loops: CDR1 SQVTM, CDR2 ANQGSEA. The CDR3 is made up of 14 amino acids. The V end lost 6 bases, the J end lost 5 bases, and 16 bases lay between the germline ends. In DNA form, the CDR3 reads TGCAGCGTGGAGTGGGGAGAGGGAACCGGGGAGCTGTTTTTT. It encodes CSVEWGEGTGELFF.

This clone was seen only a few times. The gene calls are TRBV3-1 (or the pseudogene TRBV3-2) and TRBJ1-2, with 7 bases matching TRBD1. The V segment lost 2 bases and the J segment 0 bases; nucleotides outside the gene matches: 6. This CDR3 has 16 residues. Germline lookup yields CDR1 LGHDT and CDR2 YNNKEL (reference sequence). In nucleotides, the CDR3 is TGTGCCAGCAGCCAATTAGGGACAGCTACTAACTATGGCTACACCTTC. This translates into CASSQLGTATNYGYTF.

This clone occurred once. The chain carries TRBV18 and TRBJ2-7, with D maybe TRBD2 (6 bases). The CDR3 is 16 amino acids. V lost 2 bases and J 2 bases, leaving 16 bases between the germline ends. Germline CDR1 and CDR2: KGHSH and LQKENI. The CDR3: CASSPAGTGGTYEQYF. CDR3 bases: TGTGCCAGCTCACCAGCCGGGACTGGAGGTACCTACGAGCAGTACTTC.

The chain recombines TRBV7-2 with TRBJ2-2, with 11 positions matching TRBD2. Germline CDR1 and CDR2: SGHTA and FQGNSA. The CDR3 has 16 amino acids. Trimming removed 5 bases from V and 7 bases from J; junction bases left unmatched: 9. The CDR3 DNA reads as TGTGCCAGCAGCCTACGACTAGCGGGGCTAGGCGGGGAGCTGTTTTTT. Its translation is CASSLRLAGLGGELFF.

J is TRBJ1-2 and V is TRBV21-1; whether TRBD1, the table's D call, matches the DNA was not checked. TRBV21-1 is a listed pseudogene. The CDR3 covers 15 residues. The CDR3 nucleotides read TGTGCCAGCAGCAAAGATGGGCAGGGGGCAGTGGGCTACACCTTC. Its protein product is CASSKDGQGAVGYTF.

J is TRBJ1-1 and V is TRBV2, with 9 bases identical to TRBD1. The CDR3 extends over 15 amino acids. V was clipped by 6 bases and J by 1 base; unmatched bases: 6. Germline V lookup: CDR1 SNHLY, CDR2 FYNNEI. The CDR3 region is CASRGQGVRNTEAFF. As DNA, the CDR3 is TGTGCCAGCAGGGGACAGGGTGTTCGGAACACTGAAGCTTTCTTT.

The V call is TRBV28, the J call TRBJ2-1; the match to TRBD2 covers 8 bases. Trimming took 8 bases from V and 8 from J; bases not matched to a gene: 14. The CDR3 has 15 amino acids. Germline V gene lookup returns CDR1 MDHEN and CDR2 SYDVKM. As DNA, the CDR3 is TGTGCCAGCGGATTGCCGGGACTAGGTTTTGATGAGCAGTTCTTC. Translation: CASGLPGLGFDEQFF.

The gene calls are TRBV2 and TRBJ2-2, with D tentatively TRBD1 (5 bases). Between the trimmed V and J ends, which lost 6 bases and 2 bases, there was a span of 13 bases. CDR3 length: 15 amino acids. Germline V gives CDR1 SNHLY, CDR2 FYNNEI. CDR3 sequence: CASRVQGTNTGELFF. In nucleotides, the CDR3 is TGTGCCAGCAGGGTCCAGGGAACCAACACCGGGGAGCTGTTTTTT.

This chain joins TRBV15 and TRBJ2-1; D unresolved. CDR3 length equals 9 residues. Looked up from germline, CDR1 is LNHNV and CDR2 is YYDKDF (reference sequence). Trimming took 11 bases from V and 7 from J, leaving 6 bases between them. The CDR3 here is CASSNEQFF. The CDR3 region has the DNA TGTGCCTCTAGTAATGAGCAGTTCTTC.

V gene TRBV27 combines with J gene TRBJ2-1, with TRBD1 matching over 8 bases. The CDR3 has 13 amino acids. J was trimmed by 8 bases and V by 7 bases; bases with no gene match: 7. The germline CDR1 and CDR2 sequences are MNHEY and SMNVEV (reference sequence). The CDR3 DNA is TGTGCCAGCAAAGGGACAGGCTTCCATGAGCAGTTCTTC. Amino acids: CASKGTGFHEQFF.

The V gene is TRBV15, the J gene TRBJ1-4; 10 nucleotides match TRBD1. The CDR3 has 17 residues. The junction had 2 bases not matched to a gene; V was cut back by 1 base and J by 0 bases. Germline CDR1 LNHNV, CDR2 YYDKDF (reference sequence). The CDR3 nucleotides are TGTGCCACCAGCAGAGTGGACAGGGGGACAACTAATGAAAAACTGTTTTTT. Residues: CATSRVDRGTTNEKLFF.

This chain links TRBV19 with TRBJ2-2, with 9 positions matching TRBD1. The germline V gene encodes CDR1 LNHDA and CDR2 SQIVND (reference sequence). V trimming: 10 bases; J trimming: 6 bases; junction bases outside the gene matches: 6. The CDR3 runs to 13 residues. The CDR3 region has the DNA TGTGCCACCCGCCGACAGGGGGCCGGGGAGCTGTTTTTT. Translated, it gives CATRRQGAGELFF.

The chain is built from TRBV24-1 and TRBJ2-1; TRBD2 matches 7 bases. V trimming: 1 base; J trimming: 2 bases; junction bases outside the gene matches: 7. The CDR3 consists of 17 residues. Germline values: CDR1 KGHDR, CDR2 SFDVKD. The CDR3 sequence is CATSDFTGGGTYNEQFF. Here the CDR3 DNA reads TGTGCCACCAGTGATTTTACCGGCGGGGGAACCTACAATGAGCAGTTCTTC.

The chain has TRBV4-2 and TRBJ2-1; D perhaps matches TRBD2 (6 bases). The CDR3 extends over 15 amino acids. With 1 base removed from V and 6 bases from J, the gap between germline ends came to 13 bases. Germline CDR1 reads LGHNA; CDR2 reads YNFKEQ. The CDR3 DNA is TGTGCCAGCAGCCAAGGGTTGGGACTGGGCAATGAGCAGTTCTTC. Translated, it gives CASSQGLGLGNEQFF.

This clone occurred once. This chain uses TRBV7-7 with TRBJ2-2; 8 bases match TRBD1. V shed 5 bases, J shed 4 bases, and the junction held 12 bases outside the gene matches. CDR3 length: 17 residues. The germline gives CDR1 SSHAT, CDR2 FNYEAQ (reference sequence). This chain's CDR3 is CASSTQGATGVTGELFF. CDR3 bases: TGTGCCAGCAGCACCCAGGGGGCAACGGGGGTCACCGGGGAGCTGTTTTTT.

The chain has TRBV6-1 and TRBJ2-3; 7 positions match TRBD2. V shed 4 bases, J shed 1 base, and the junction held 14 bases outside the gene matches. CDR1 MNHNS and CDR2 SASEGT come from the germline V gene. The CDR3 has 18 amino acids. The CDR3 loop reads CASSGRTGGGSGTDTQYF. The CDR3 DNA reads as TGTGCCAGCAGTGGGAGAACTGGGGGGGGATCGGGCACAGATACGCAGTATTTT.

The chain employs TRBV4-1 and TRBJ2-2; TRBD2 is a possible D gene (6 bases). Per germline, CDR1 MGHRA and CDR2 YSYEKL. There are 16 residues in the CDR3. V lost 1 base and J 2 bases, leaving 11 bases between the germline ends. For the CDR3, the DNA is TGCGCCAGCAGCCAAGTGTACGGGGGAAACACCGGGGAGCTGTTTTTT. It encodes CASSQVYGGNTGELFF.

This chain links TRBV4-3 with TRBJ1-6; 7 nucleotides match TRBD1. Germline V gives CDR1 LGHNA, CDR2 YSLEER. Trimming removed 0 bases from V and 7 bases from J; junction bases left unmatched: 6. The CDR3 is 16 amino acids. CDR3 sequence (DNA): TGCGCCAGCAGCCAAGACCTGTCAGGGGGGAATTCACCCCTCCACTTT. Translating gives CASSQDLSGGNSPLHF.

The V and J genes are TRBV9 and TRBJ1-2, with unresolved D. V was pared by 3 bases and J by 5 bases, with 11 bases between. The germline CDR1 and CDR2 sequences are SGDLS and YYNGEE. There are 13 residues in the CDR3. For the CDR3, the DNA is TGTGCCAGCAGCGACAGTTATAAGTATGGCTACACCTTC. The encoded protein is CASSDSYKYGYTF.

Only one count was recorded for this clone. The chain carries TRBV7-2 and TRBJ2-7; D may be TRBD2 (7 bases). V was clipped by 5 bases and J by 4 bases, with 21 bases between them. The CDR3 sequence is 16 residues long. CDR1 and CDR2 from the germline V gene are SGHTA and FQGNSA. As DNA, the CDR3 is TGTGCCAGCAGCAAAGGTGGTTGGGGGGGCGGGTACGAGCAGTACTTC. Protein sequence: CASSKGGWGGGYEQYF.

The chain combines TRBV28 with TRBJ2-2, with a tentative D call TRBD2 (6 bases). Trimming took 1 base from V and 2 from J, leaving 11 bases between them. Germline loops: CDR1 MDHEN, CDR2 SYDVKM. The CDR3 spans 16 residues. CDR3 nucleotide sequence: TGTGCCAGCAGTTTATCGGCGGGAAAAAACACCGGGGAGCTGTTTTTT. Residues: CASSLSAGKNTGELFF.

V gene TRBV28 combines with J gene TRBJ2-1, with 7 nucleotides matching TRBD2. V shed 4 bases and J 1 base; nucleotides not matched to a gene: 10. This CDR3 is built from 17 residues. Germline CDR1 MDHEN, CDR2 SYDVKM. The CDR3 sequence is CASSYAAGFGSYNEQFF. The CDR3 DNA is TGTGCCAGCAGTTACGCAGCGGGATTTGGTTCCTACAATGAGCAGTTCTTC.

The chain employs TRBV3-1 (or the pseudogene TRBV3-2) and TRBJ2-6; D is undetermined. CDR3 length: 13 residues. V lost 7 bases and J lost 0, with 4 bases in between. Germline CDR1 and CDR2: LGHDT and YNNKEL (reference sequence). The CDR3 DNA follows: TGTGCCAGCACTCTCTCTGGGGCCAACGTCCTGACTTTC. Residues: CASTLSGANVLTF.

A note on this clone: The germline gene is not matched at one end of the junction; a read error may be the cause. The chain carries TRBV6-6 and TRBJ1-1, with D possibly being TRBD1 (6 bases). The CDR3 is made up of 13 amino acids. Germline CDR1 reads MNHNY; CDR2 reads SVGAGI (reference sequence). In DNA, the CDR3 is TGTGCTAGCATGAGGGGGGGCGAAACTGAAGCTTTCTTT. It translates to CASMRGGETEAFF.

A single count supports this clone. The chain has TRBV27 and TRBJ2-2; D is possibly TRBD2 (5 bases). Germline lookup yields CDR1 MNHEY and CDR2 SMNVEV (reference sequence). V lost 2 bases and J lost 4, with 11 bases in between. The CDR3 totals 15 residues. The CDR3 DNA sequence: TGTGCCAGCAGTTTAACGCGGCTAGCCACCGGGGAGCTGTTTTTT. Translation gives CASSLTRLATGELFF.

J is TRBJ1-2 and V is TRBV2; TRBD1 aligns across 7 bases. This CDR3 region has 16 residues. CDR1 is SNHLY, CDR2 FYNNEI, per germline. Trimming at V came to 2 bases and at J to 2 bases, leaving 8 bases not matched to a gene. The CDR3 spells CASSETGTVLNYGYTF. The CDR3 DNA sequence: TGTGCCAGCAGTGAAACGGGGACAGTATTGAACTATGGCTACACCTTC.